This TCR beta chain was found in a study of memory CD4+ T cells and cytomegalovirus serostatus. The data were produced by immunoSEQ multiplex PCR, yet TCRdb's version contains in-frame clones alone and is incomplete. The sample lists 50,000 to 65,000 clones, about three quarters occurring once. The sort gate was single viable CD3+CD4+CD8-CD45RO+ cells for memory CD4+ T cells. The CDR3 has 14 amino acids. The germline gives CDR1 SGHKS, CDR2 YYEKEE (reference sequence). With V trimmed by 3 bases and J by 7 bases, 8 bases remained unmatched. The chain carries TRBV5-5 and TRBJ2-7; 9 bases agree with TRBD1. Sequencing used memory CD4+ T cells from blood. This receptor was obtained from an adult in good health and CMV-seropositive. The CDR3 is CASSSLGQGQEQYF. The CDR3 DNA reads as TGTGCCAGCAGCTCACTGGGACAGGGACAGGAGCAGTACTTC.